This T cell receptor (beta chain) appears in the sequencing data of a study of metastatic and nonmetastatic thyroid tumors. Study-level background: A comparison of repertoires was made across blood and tumor or nodule tissue from malignant and benign thyroid patients. Broader study findings: According to reports, the diversity of TCR beta was significantly higher in malignant thyroid tumors than in benign nodules, and this held in both blood and tumor samples.

Every patient was untreated before thyroid surgery. Methods used by the authors: Variation in CDR3 across clinicopathological groups served as the basis for constructing a distant-metastasis classifier in papillary thyroid cancer. Via MiXCR, TCRdb re-called the PCR reads. None of the V and J calls come from the authors' own analysis; TCRdb made them. The data show more than 10,000 clones, roughly 23% seen once. By proportion, this clone is medium-sized. Its antigen is undetermined. Specimen: blood. The TCR was taken from a female donor with papillary thyroid cancer or a benign thyroid nodule (not recorded which). Some clones in this sample may be carry-over from other donors' samples.

CDR3 protein: CASSLSPPGTGNEKLFF. The CDR3 coding sequence is TGTGCCAGCAGCCTTTCCCCTCCCGGGACAGGTAATGAAAAACTGTTTTTT. This chain uses TRBV12-3 or TRBV12-4 with TRBJ1-4; 8 bases are a match to TRBD1. This CDR3 contains 17 residues. The V gene end was trimmed by 6 bases and the J gene end by 4 bases; junction bases not matched to a gene: 13.